This T cell receptor beta chain appears in the sequencing data of a study of response to subunit inactivated influenza vaccine (dated by TCRdb to 2016 to 2019). General notes on the study: The study used deep quantitative T cell receptor repertoire profiling to track responses to a trivalent subunit inactivated influenza vaccine. Broad study findings and their caveats: It was suggested by the authors that each seasonal influenza vaccination may recruit only a limited number of new T cells.

The CDR3 goes from the cysteine to the phenylalanine over 16 residues. CDR3 DNA only is kept here, 48 bases in frame from base 1. The trim is 4 bases for V and 5 bases for J, with a gap of 21 bases between the germline ends. CDR1 and CDR2 are read off the germline V gene as SGDLS and YYNGEE. Library creation used RT-PCR. TCRdb names Illumina HiSeq 2500 as the instrument used. The public reads were reprocessed in TCRdb via fastp at Q25 and MiXCR, keeping in-frame beta chains. A single entry per CDR3 protein holds the most common genes and DNA from its merged rows. This sample lists a few hundred thousand distinct CDR3 sequences; 10% to 15% were detected once. The ten largest clones add up to more than 7% of the sample. Turning to this clonotype: No cognate antigen has been identified for it. No per-base quality is available; no much larger clone lies one base away.

This receptor was identified in a man aged 50 to 60 who received an inactivated influenza vaccine. Donor details come from another sample of the same person, matched by shared clones. The sample in question was non-naive T cells sorted from PBMCs, obtained approximately 15 days before vaccination. Taken with the paper, the label for cell subset or site translates to: memory T cell fraction. The V and J genes are TRBV9 and TRBJ2-5; TRBD2 is possibly the D segment (6 matching bases). The nucleotide sequence is given as TGTGCCAGCAGCCCCCCGGGGGTAGGGTTACTGGAGACCCAGTACTTC. Translated, this is CASSPPGVGLLETQYF.